These 32 T cell receptor beta chains were all obtained from the same sample, sequenced in a study of tumor-infiltrating lymphocytes in primary liver carcinoma. Total RNA and DNA came together from about 21-30 mg of bulk tissue without cell sorting. Using a constant-region primer together with ProtoScript II reverse transcriptase, TCR beta cDNA was made from around 500 ng of total RNA. A slightly modified ARM-PCR protocol with three nested multiplex PCR rounds produced these TCR beta libraries. The first two PCR rounds used TRBV1-TRBV30 primers with a Cbeta primer, around 10 cycles each. MiXCR, run by TCRdb on the multiplex PCR reads, gives a single entry per CDR3 protein. The repertoire holds approximately 99,000 distinct CDR3 sequences, with about 70% as singletons. Sequencing was carried out using liver tumor tissue from sampling region 5. The subset: tumor region T5, tumor centre. These receptors were obtained from a woman in her fifties or sixties with primary liver carcinoma and hepatitis B virus infection.

This clonotype was counted at least ten times. The CDR3 nucleotides read TGTGCCTGGTGGTCGGACTTCCCTACCGGCTACACCTTC. Its translation: CAWWSDFPTGYTF. The gene calls are TRBV30 and TRBJ1-2; no clear D. CDR3 length: 13 amino acids. CDR1 is GTSNPN, CDR2 SVGIG, per germline (reference sequence). V was cut by 5 bases and J by 8 bases, with 18 bases left in between.

On this clonotype: Because it lacks the conserved phenylalanine or tryptophan at the end, this CDR3 is likely a read error. This chain links TRBV4-2 with TRBJ2-7; TRBD2 matches 7 bases. CDR3 length: 15 amino acids. Germline CDR1 is LGHNA and CDR2 is YNFKEQ. The CDR3 sequence is CANSRGTNVEYEQYL. CDR3 DNA: TGTGCCAACAGCCGCGGGACTAACGTAGAATACGAGCAGTACTTG.

The V gene is TRBV20-1, the J gene TRBJ2-7, with D unresolved. V lost 6 bases to trimming and J lost 5 bases, with 8 bases between them. The CDR3 spans 10 residues. CDR1 is DFQATT, CDR2 SNEGSKA, per germline (reference sequence). CDR3 residues: CSAHLHEQYF. Written as DNA, the CDR3 is TGCAGTGCCCACCTCCACGAGCAGTACTTC.

On this clonotype: This may be a read error, as it is one base from a much larger clone. Lacking the conserved final phenylalanine or tryptophan, this CDR3 likely reflects a read error. V is TRBV7-9 and J is TRBJ2-3; D is perhaps TRBD1 (5 bases). The CDR3 loop spans 16 amino acids. Germline assignment: CDR1 SEHNR and CDR2 FQNEAQ (reference sequence). V lost 5 bases and J 1 base, leaving 16 bases between the germline ends. CDR3 DNA: TGTGCCAGCAGCGGAAAGGACATATTGGGCACAGATACGCAGTATCTT. Translated, it gives CASSGKDILGTDTQYL.

The chain joins TRBV18 to TRBJ2-5, with TRBD2 as a possible D gene (6 bases). Germline loops: CDR1 KGHSH, CDR2 LQKENI. The V gene lost 3 bases and the J gene lost 5 bases, with 16 bases spanning the gap. CDR3 length: 15 amino acids. CDR3 sequence (DNA): TGTGCCAGCTCACCGAACGGGAGTCCCGGGGAGACCCAGTACTTC. Translated: CASSPNGSPGETQYF.

As for this clonotype: At one end the junction does not follow the germline gene, possibly because of a read error. This chain joins TRBV11-2 and TRBJ2-7; D not resolved. CDR1 and CDR2 (germline): SGHAT, FQNNGV. CDR3 length: 10 residues. CDR3 coding DNA: TGTGCCAACAGCAATTACGAGCAGTACTTC. Translated, it gives CANSNYEQYF.

This clonotype was observed a few times. A much larger clone lies a single base off, so this may be a read error. The chain carries TRBV6-1 and TRBJ1-2; no clear D. Germline V gives CDR1 MNHNS, CDR2 SASEGT. This CDR3 contains 12 residues. CDR3 region: CASSEGSYDYTF. The CDR3 DNA sequence: TGTGCCAGCAGTGAAGGGAGCTATGACTACACCTTC.

This clonotype has a count of ten or more. This chain connects TRBV28 to TRBJ1-2; 8 positions agree with TRBD1. V gave up 7 bases and J gave up 8 bases; unmatched junction bases: 6. Per germline, CDR1 MDHEN and CDR2 SYDVKM. The length of the CDR3 is 12 residues. The CDR3 sequence: CASNRGSKGYTF. Written as DNA, the CDR3 is TGTGCCAGCAACAGGGGGAGTAAGGGCTACACCTTC.

Turning to this clonotype: Sequence at one end of the junction differs from germline and may be a read error. V gene TRBV11-3 combines with J gene TRBJ2-3, with D perhaps matching TRBD1 (6 bases). Germline loops: CDR1 SGHNT, CDR2 YENEEA. There are 17 residues in the CDR3. The DNA of the CDR3 is TGTGCCAGTAGCTGGAAGGCACCCGGGACAAACACAGATACTCAGTATTTT. Its protein is CASSWKAPGTNTDTQYF.

The chain carries TRBV11-3 and TRBJ2-7, with D possibly matching TRBD1 (7 bases). Germline V gives CDR1 SGHNT, CDR2 YENEEA. The length of the CDR3 is 15 residues. V was cut by 5 bases and J by 9 bases, with 23 bases left in between. The CDR3: CASSPGRGGNYRQYF. In nucleotides, the CDR3 is TGTGCCAGCAGCCCCGGGAGAGGGGGCAACTACAGGCAGTACTTC.

In its sample, this clonotype was seen many times. V usage is TRBV4-1 and J usage is TRBJ1-2, with D perhaps matching TRBD1 (6 bases). The CDR3 consists of 14 residues. Germline CDR1 and CDR2: MGHRA and YSYEKL. The V end lost 4 bases, the J end lost 4 bases, and 13 bases lay between the germline ends. As DNA, the CDR3 is TGCGCCAGCAGCCCTACCACAGGGACCTATGGCTACACCTTC. It yields the protein CASSPTTGTYGYTF.

This clonotype was seen at least ten times. The rearrangement uses TRBV5-4 and TRBJ2-3; TRBD2 is a possible D gene (5 bases). Trimming took 4 bases from V and 0 from J, leaving 12 bases between them. CDR1 and CDR2 from the germline V gene are SGHNT and YYREEE (reference sequence). This CDR3 comprises 15 residues. CDR3 nucleotides: TGTGCCAGCAGCCCGGGCGGGTTTAGCACAGATACGCAGTATTTT. This encodes CASSPGGFSTDTQYF.

Worth noting for this clonotype: Since a much larger clone is just one base distant, this may be a read error. CDR3 loop: CARSDATGCLF. CDR3 coding DNA: TGTGCCAGATCCGACGCAACAGGGTGTCTCTTT. The chain is built from TRBV30 and TRBJ1-1; D might be TRBD1 (6 bases). The V gene's germline CDR1 is GTSNPN and CDR2 SVGIG (reference sequence). The CDR3 is made up of 11 amino acids.

There are a few counts of this clonotype. Being one base from a much bigger clone, this may be a read error. The chain employs TRBV12-3 or TRBV12-4 and TRBJ2-5; D gene uncertain. V lost 5 bases to trimming and J lost 2 bases, with 6 bases between them. The CDR3 length is 12 residues. CDR3 nucleotides: TGTGCCAGCAGTAGCAATCAAGAGACCCAGTACTTC. This encodes CASSSNQETQYF.

On this clonotype itself: A junction boundary mismatches the germline segment, possibly from a read error. The rearrangement uses TRBV4-2 and TRBJ2-3, with 8 bases matching TRBD1. The germline CDR1 and CDR2 sequences are LGHNA and YNFKEQ. The CDR3 spans 16 residues. CDR3 coding DNA: TGTGCCAGCAGCCAAGATCGGGGTACCGGGACAGGTACGCAGTATTTT. It yields the protein CASSQDRGTGTGTQYF.

Remarks on this clonotype: The CDR3 end shows no conserved phenylalanine or tryptophan, and so a read error is likely. The chain uses TRBV6-5 and TRBJ2-3, with D possibly matching TRBD2 (7 bases). V gave up 11 bases and J gave up 4 bases, with 19 bases separating them. There are 14 residues in the CDR3. In germline, CDR1 is MNHEY, CDR2 SVGAGI. Here the CDR3 reads CAGRGGGRADTQYY. The CDR3 coding sequence is TGTGCCGGCCGGGGAGGGGGGCGCGCAGATACGCAGTATTAT.

Concerning this clonotype itself: The CDR3 carries no conserved terminal phenylalanine or tryptophan, so it likely arises from a read error. It is unclear where the CDR3 begins or ends on the DNA, so no DNA is shown, and the CDR3 is as TCRdb lists it. V gene TRBV6-6 combines with J gene TRBJ1-2. Germline assignment: CDR1 MNHNY and CDR2 SVGAGI (reference sequence). The CDR3 is 12 amino acids in total, end residues counted. The CDR3 sequence: CASTPYEEGYAI.

Concerning this clonotype: The conserved closing phenylalanine or tryptophan is absent in this CDR3, likely reflecting a read error. The chain uses TRBV11-3 and TRBJ2-1, with TRBD2 matching 14 bases. The CDR3 contains 15 residues. The germline V gene has CDR1 SGHNT and CDR2 YENEEA. CDR3 sequence reads: CVNSLGTSGSLEQFL. In DNA, the CDR3 is TGTGTCAACAGCTTAGGGACTAGCGGGAGTCTTGAGCAGTTCTTA.

A remark on this clonotype: No conserved phenylalanine or tryptophan is present at the end of the CDR3, so a read error is the likely explanation. The rearrangement links TRBV11-1 to TRBJ2-2; unclear D gene. V was cut by 5 bases and J by 6 bases, with 7 bases left in between. Looked up from germline, CDR1 is SGHAT and CDR2 is FQDESV (reference sequence). The CDR3 runs to 12 residues. The CDR3 coding sequence is TGTGCCAGCAGCATCGGAGCCGGGGAGCTGTTTCTT. Protein: CASSIGAGELFL.

To note about this clonotype: One end of the junction fails to match germline, which may point to a read error. The chain links TRBV11-2 to TRBJ2-5, with 7 bases identical to TRBD1. The germline gives CDR1 SGHAT, CDR2 FQNNGV. The CDR3 length is 14 residues. CDR3 in DNA: TGTGCTAGCAGATGGATAGGGGGCGCGGAGACCCAGTACTTC. It codes for CASRWIGGAETQYF.

This chain connects TRBV29-1 to TRBJ1-2; the D is unclear. The germline V and J ends were trimmed by 0 bases and 4 bases, with 3 bases remaining between them. The CDR3 consists of 11 residues. Germline V gene data show CDR1 as SQVTM and CDR2 as ANQGSEA. CDR3 coding DNA: TGCAGCGTTGAAGAGGTCTATGGCTACACCTTC. It specifies CSVEEVYGYTF.

The V gene is TRBV11-3, the J gene TRBJ2-2; possible D gene TRBD1, 6 bases. Deletions cut 1 base from V and 0 bases from J, with 15 bases between. The CDR3 totals 18 residues. The germline CDR1 and CDR2 sequences are SGHNT and YENEEA. The CDR3 region is CASSLGARTDTNTGELFF. As DNA, the CDR3 is TGTGCCAGCAGCTTAGGTGCCCGGACAGACACGAACACCGGGGAGCTGTTTTTT. The entire variable domain, with the rest obtained from reference TRBV11-3 and TRBJ2-2, is as follows: EAGVVQSPRYKIIEKKQPVAFWCNPISGHNTLYWYLQNLGQGPELLIRYENEEAVDDSQLPKDRFSAERLKGVDSTLKIQPAELGDSAVYLCASSLGARTDTNTGELFFGEGSRLTVL.

As concerns this clonotype: The final CDR3 position lacks the conserved phenylalanine or tryptophan, pointing to a likely read error. The limits of the CDR3 on the DNA are not certain, so only TCRdb's listed CDR3 is given. The rearrangement uses TRBV11-2 and TRBJ1-2. CDR1 and CDR2 (germline): SGHAT, FQNNGV. The CDR3 contains 14 residues when both ends are counted. This chain's CDR3 is CASRPGLNNYGYTL.

This clonotype was detected ten times or more. This chain links TRBV5-1 with TRBJ2-7; 7 bases line up with TRBD2. Losses at the gene ends were 3 bases for V and 3 bases for J; bases not matched to a gene: 6. Germline-derived CDR1 and CDR2 are SGHRS and YFSETQ. The CDR3 consists of 14 residues. CDR3 DNA: TGCGCCAGCAGCTCGGCGGGAGCCTTCTACGAGCAGTACTTC. Translating it yields CASSSAGAFYEQYF.

This clonotype was seen only once. At one end the junction does not follow the germline gene, possibly because of a read error. This chain connects TRBV6-1 to TRBJ1-1; TRBD1 aligns across 7 bases. Germline V gene lookup returns CDR1 MNHNS and CDR2 SASEGT. This CDR3 contains 14 residues. The CDR3 is CASSEYQGGTEALF. The CDR3 nucleotides read TGTGCCAGCAGTGAATACCAGGGGGGCACTGAGGCTTTATTT.

On this clonotype: The junction departs from germline at one end; a sequencing error may be responsible. J is TRBJ2-7 and V is TRBV12-3 or TRBV12-4; D possibly corresponds to TRBD1 (5 bases). The CDR3 length is 14 residues. The CDR3 DNA sequence: TGTGTCAGCAACAAGGATAGGGGCTCTCGCGAGCAGTACTTC. Translated, it gives CVSNKDRGSREQYF.

The V gene is TRBV29-1, the J gene TRBJ1-2, with no clear D. V lost 8 bases, J lost 10 bases, and 23 bases lay in between. Germline V gives CDR1 SQVTM, CDR2 ANQGSEA. This CDR3 comprises 13 residues. The CDR3 coding sequence is TGCAGCATCGAACGTCTCCTGGAGGATGACTACACCTTC. Amino acid sequence: CSIERLLEDDYTF.

Of note for this clonotype: As the CDR3 is not closed by the conserved phenylalanine or tryptophan, this likely results from a read error. The chain joins TRBV11-2 to TRBJ2-6; perhaps TRBD1 as D (6 bases). Per germline, CDR1 SGHAT and CDR2 FQNNGV. The CDR3 covers 15 residues. Here the CDR3 DNA reads TGTGCCAGCAGGTTAGGGGGAACAGGGGCCAACGTCCTGACTTTG. Amino acids: CASRLGGTGANVLTL.

About this clonotype: One end of the junction varies from germline; a read error may be responsible. The gene calls are TRBV11-2 and TRBJ2-7, with TRBD2 matching over 8 bases. CDR1 is SGHAT, CDR2 FQNNGV, per germline. The CDR3 totals 16 residues. CDR3 loop: CACRNPGREARGEQYF. CDR3 coding DNA: TGTGCCTGCAGAAATCCGGGGCGGGAGGCAAGGGGGGAGCAGTACTTC.

This clonotype was found once. The gene calls are TRBV29-1 and TRBJ2-3, with D perhaps matching TRBD1 or TRBD2 (5 bases each). V lost 8 bases, J lost 6 bases, and 18 bases lay in between. The germline CDR1 and CDR2 sequences are SQVTM and ANQGSEA. The CDR3 is 13 amino acids. The CDR3 DNA reads TGCAGCATCCGGGACCCCTCATGGGATACGCAGTATTTT. Protein product: CSIRDPSWDTQYF.

This sequence joins TRBV6-1 and TRBJ2-7, with no clear D. Germline CDR1 and CDR2: MNHNS and SASEGT. V lost 3 bases and J 4 bases, leaving 10 bases between the germline ends. CDR3 length: 13 amino acids. This CDR3 is CASSEIYSYEQYF. Written as DNA, the CDR3 is TGTGCCAGCAGTGAGATATACAGTTACGAGCAGTACTTC.

J is TRBJ2-6 and V is TRBV6-5; a possible D gene is TRBD1 (6 bases). Trimming left V 6 bases short and J 2 bases short, with 17 bases between. Germline CDR1 and CDR2: MNHEY and SVGAGI. The CDR3 spans 17 residues. CDR3 loop: CASSLDRPDPGANVLTF. CDR3 sequence (DNA): TGTGCCAGCAGCCTTGACAGGCCCGACCCTGGGGCCAACGTCCTGACTTTC.